Below, 28 T cell receptor beta chains from the same sample are listed, as sequenced in a study of cytotoxic CD8 clonotypes in ibrutinib-treated CLL. This table comes from immunoSEQ multiplex PCR, and its TCRdb copy is limited to in-frame clones, with some not included. Here the sample spans about 76,000 clones, around 84% being singletons. The sequences come from PBMCs, collected before ibrutinib treatment. These receptors all come from a human donor with chronic lymphocytic leukemia.

A single count supports this clone. The chain is built from TRBV11-3 and TRBJ2-5; the match to TRBD2 covers 9 bases. Germline V gene sequence: CDR1 SGHNT, CDR2 YENEEA. Losses at the gene ends were 6 bases for V and 3 bases for J; bases not matched to a gene: 2. The CDR3 covers 13 residues. DNA of the CDR3: TGTGCCAGCAGTAGCGGGAGAGAAGAGACCCAGTACTTC. Translation: CASSSGREETQYF.

The chain uses TRBV6-6 and TRBJ1-2; tentative D call: TRBD1 (5 bases). Trimming stripped 2 bases from V and 5 bases from J, with 9 bases between. Germline CDR1 reads MNHNY; CDR2 reads SVGAGI (reference sequence). This CDR3 comprises 13 residues. In DNA form, the CDR3 reads TGTGCCAGCAGTTACGACAGTACGTATGGCTACACCTTC. This translates into CASSYDSTYGYTF.

The V call is TRBV5-4, the J call TRBJ2-7; D is unresolved. The germline gives CDR1 SGHNT, CDR2 YYREEE (reference sequence). Trimming removed 0 bases at V and 3 bases at J, with 7 bases between. This CDR3 spans 13 amino acids. The CDR3 spells CASSLERRYEQYF. In DNA form, the CDR3 reads TGTGCCAGCAGCTTGGAACGGCGCTACGAGCAGTACTTC. Together with reference TRBV5-4 and TRBJ2-7, the CDR3 gives the full variable domain: ETGVTQSPTHLIKTRGQQVTLRCSSQSGHNTVSWYQQALGQGPQFIFQYYREEENGRGNFPPRFSGLQFPNYSSELNVNALELDDSALYLCASSLERRYEQYFGPGTRLTVT.

The V call is TRBV5-1, the J call TRBJ2-2, with D possibly being TRBD1 (5 bases). V gave up 0 bases and J gave up 3 bases, with 9 bases separating them. From germline, CDR1 is SGHRS and CDR2 YFSETQ. The CDR3 covers 15 residues. CDR3 in amino acids: CASSLERGYTGELFF. CDR3 coding DNA: TGCGCCAGCAGCTTGGAAAGGGGCTACACCGGGGAGCTGTTTTTT.

The chain recombines TRBV11-3 with TRBJ2-7; 15 bases map to TRBD2. V gave up 4 bases and J gave up 5 bases; unmatched junction bases: 9. Germline V CDR1 and CDR2: SGHNT, YENEEA. There are 17 residues in the CDR3. The DNA for the CDR3 is TGTGCCAGCAGCTCCCTTGGACTAGCGGGAGGGCCCCACGAGCAGTACTTC. The encoded protein is CASSSLGLAGGPHEQYF.

The chain recombines TRBV5-4 with TRBJ2-1; TRBD2 might be the D (5 bases). This CDR3 has 12 residues. Germline-derived CDR1 and CDR2 are SGHNT and YYREEE (reference sequence). Trimming pared 3 bases from V and 13 bases from J, leaving 14 bases between. The CDR3 bases are TGTGCCAGCAGCTCGGGGTTGAGGCCACAGTTCTTC. The encoded protein is CASSSGLRPQFF.

The rearrangement links TRBV18 to TRBJ1-5; 9 positions agree with TRBD1. The germline V gene has CDR1 KGHSH and CDR2 LQKENI. The ends lost 4 bases at V and 2 bases at J; junction bases unmatched: 3. The CDR3 is 15 residues long. CDR3 protein: CASSRDREGNQPQHF. CDR3 bases: TGTGCCAGCTCACGGGACAGGGAAGGCAATCAGCCCCAGCATTTT.

The gene calls are TRBV5-1 and TRBJ2-7; tentatively, D is TRBD2 (5 bases). The V end lost 0 bases, the J end lost 7 bases, and 14 bases lay between the germline ends. This CDR3 is built from 14 residues. The V gene's germline CDR1 is SGHRS and CDR2 YFSETQ. CDR3 nucleotide sequence: TGCGCCAGCAGCTTGGCCGAATTGGTAGCGGAGCAGTACTTC. As protein: CASSLAELVAEQYF.

The gene calls are TRBV11-3 and TRBJ2-3; 14 bases match TRBD2. From germline, CDR1 is SGHNT and CDR2 YENEEA. The CDR3 loop spans 15 amino acids. After removal of 5 bases from V and 5 bases from J, the junction contained 3 bases not matched to a gene. The CDR3 DNA is TGTGCCAGCAGCCAGGGGACTAGCGGGAGAGATACGCAGTATTTT. Protein product: CASSQGTSGRDTQYF.

The chain carries TRBV5-1 and TRBJ2-1, with 13 bases matching TRBD2. The CDR3 covers 18 residues. The trim removed 0 bases at V and 2 bases at J, leaving 5 bases unmatched. Germline-derived CDR1 and CDR2 are SGHRS and YFSETQ. CDR3 in amino acids: CASSLGGLAGATYNEQFF. The CDR3 DNA sequence: TGCGCCAGCAGCTTGGGAGGACTAGCGGGAGCTACCTACAATGAGCAGTTCTTC.

The rearrangement joins TRBV11-1 to TRBJ2-1, with D perhaps matching TRBD1 (5 bases). V was clipped by 10 bases and J by 5 bases, with 15 bases between them. The CDR3 has 13 amino acids. Per the germline V gene, CDR1 is SGHAT and CDR2 is FQDESV (reference sequence). The CDR3 DNA reads as TGTGCCACCGCGATGGCAGGGAACAATGAGCAGTTCTTC. Protein: CATAMAGNNEQFF.

This clone was observed once. The chain employs TRBV5-1 and TRBJ2-1; TRBD2 aligns across 8 bases. Germline V gene sequence: CDR1 SGHRS, CDR2 YFSETQ. With V trimmed by 2 bases and J by 3 bases, 10 bases remained unmatched. The CDR3 runs 17 residues. The CDR3 DNA sequence: TGCGCCAGCAGCTTCCCGGACCGGCGGGGGGTCTACAATGAGCAGTTCTTC. It encodes CASSFPDRRGVYNEQFF.

The CDR3 bases are TGCGCCAGCGGAAAATCCAACAGGGATTCAAAAGGCTACACCTTC. The encoded protein is CASGKSNRDSKGYTF. V and J are TRBV10-2 and TRBJ1-2; tentative D call: TRBD1 (6 bases). V was clipped by 8 bases and J by 8 bases, with 24 bases between them. The CDR3 contains 15 residues. The V gene's germline CDR1 is WSHSY and CDR2 SAAADI.

The rearrangement joins TRBV14 to TRBJ2-5; tentative D call: TRBD2 (5 bases). Germline V gives CDR1 SGHDN, CDR2 FVKESK. V was pared by 4 bases and J by 9 bases, with 15 bases between. The CDR3 loop spans 13 amino acids. The CDR3, as DNA: TGTGCCAGCAGCCCTGCAAGGTTGCGGGCCCAGTACTTC. Translation: CASSPARLRAQYF.

The rearrangement links TRBV7-9 to TRBJ1-5; TRBD1 agrees at 9 bases. The CDR3 has 17 residues. Germline V gene data show CDR1 as SEHNR and CDR2 as FQNEAQ (reference sequence). The V and J ends lost 1 base and 2 bases, in that order; junction bases with no gene match: 6. The CDR3 DNA follows: TGTGCCAGCAGCTTAGACAGGGGGCTTGTCGGCAATCAGCCCCAGCATTTT. Translated, it gives CASSLDRGLVGNQPQHF.

V and J are TRBV7-3 and TRBJ2-1; D uncertain. Trimming removed 0 bases at V and 5 bases at J, with 8 bases between. The CDR3 runs 14 residues. Germline loops: CDR1 SGHTA, CDR2 FQGTGA. This CDR3 is CASSLTGTNNEQFF. The CDR3 coding sequence is TGTGCCAGCAGCTTAACGGGTACTAACAATGAGCAGTTCTTC.

The CDR3 is CASSQDGADLGYGYTF. The DNA of the CDR3 is TGTGCCAGCAGCCAAGATGGCGCAGACCTGGGGTATGGCTACACCTTC. The chain employs TRBV4-2 and TRBJ1-2; D remains unclear. The CDR3 contains 16 residues. V was clipped by 0 bases and J by 5 bases, with 16 bases between them. The germline CDR1 and CDR2 sequences are LGHNA and YNFKEQ.

The chain couples TRBV15 to TRBJ1-5; D might be TRBD1 (5 bases). The CDR3 runs to 14 residues. V dropped 5 bases and J dropped 10 bases, with 18 bases sitting between them. The germline gives CDR1 LNHNV, CDR2 YYDKDF (reference sequence). The CDR3 DNA is TGTGCCACCAGCCAGAGAGACAGAAAGACACCCCAGCATTTT. Translated: CATSQRDRKTPQHF.

The chain is built from TRBV5-1 and TRBJ1-4, with a possible D match to TRBD1 (5 bases). Trimming took 0 bases from V and 2 from J, leaving 5 bases between them. Germline V gives CDR1 SGHRS, CDR2 YFSETQ. The CDR3 is made up of 14 amino acids. In DNA form, the CDR3 reads TGCGCCAGCAGCTTGGGGGACACTAATGAAAAACTGTTTTTT. It is translated as CASSLGDTNEKLFF. Combining the CDR3 with reference TRBV5-1 and TRBJ1-4 gives the whole variable domain KAGVTQTPRYLIKTRGQQVTLSCSPISGHRSVSWYQQTPGQGLQFLFEYFSETQRNKGNFPGRFSGRQFSNSRSEMNVSTLELGDSALYLCASSLGDTNEKLFFGSGTQLSVL.

This sequence joins TRBV9 and TRBJ1-3; D gene uncertain. Per the germline V gene, CDR1 is SGDLS and CDR2 is YYNGEE. CDR3 length: 16 amino acids. The V end was cut by 3 bases, the J end by 0 bases, with 13 bases between. The CDR3 sequence: CASSAGRDSSGNTIYF. The CDR3 DNA is TGTGCCAGCAGCGCCGGGAGGGATTCCTCTGGAAACACCATATATTTT.

The chain carries TRBV6-5 and TRBJ2-7; 9 bases fit TRBD1. Germline values: CDR1 MNHEY, CDR2 SVGAGI. This CDR3 has 15 amino acids. V gave up 5 bases and J gave up 4 bases; unmatched junction bases: 9. The CDR3 DNA follows: TGTGCCAGCAGTCCTACGGGGACAGGGAAGTACGAGCAGTACTTC. This codes for CASSPTGTGKYEQYF.

The sample holds one count of this clone. The chain recombines TRBV7-6 with TRBJ1-1, with 8 positions matching TRBD1. Trimming cost V 1 base and J 8 bases; bases outside gene matches: 9. The CDR3 consists of 15 residues. CDR1 is SGHVS, CDR2 FNYEAQ, per germline. CDR3 amino acids: CASSLGQSDRAEAFF. The CDR3 bases are TGTGCCAGCAGCTTAGGACAATCGGACAGGGCAGAAGCTTTCTTT. Full variable domain (outside the CDR3, taken from reference TRBV7-6 and TRBJ1-1): GAGVSQSPRYKVTKRGQDVALRCDPISGHVSLYWYRQALGQGPEFLTYFNYEAQQDKSGLPNDRFSAERPEGSISTLTIQRTEQRDSAMYRCASSLGQSDRAEAFFGQGTRLTVV.

This clone has only a few counts. This chain joins TRBV30 and TRBJ1-1; 7 bases match TRBD1. The V gene's germline CDR1 is GTSNPN and CDR2 SVGIG (reference sequence). This CDR3 is 13 amino acids long. V shed 2 bases and J 3 bases; nucleotides not matched to a gene: 3. The CDR3: CAWSKGADTEAFF. As DNA, the CDR3 is TGTGCCTGGAGTAAGGGGGCGGACACTGAAGCTTTCTTT.

CDR3 residues: CASRVGDTEAFF. The CDR3 bases are TGCGCCAGCAGGGTAGGGGACACTGAAGCTTTCTTT. This chain joins TRBV5-1 and TRBJ1-1, with TRBD1 as a possible D gene (5 bases). Germline V gene lookup returns CDR1 SGHRS and CDR2 YFSETQ. The CDR3 totals 12 residues. V lost 5 bases to trimming and J lost 3 bases, with 8 bases between them.

This sequence joins TRBV7-2 and TRBJ1-2, with 8 bases identical to TRBD1. The CDR3 length is 16 residues. Germline loops: CDR1 SGHTA, CDR2 FQGNSA. Trimming removed 3 bases from V and 7 bases from J; junction bases left unmatched: 13. The CDR3 coding sequence is TGTGCCAGCAGCTTGATACTTGGGCAGGGGGCAGGTGGCTACACCTTC. Protein: CASSLILGQGAGGYTF.

The J gene is TRBJ1-1, the V gene TRBV18, with 7 positions matching TRBD1. This CDR3 is built from 14 residues. V lost 6 bases and J lost 6; bases outside the gene matches: 10. Germline V CDR1 and CDR2: KGHSH, LQKENI. The CDR3 bases are TGTGCCAGCTCTCCTGACAGGGTCCGGTCTGAAGCTTTCTTT. Amino acids: CASSPDRVRSEAFF. Full variable domain (rest looked up from reference TRBV18 and TRBJ1-1): NAGVMQNPRHLVRRRGQEARLRCSPMKGHSHVYWYRQLPEEGLKFMVYLQKENIIDESGMPKERFSAEFPKEGPSILRIQQVVRGDSAAYFCASSPDRVRSEAFFGQGTRLTVV.

The V gene is TRBV14, the J gene TRBJ1-1; D not certain. Per germline, CDR1 SGHDN and CDR2 FVKESK. The V and J ends lost 5 bases and 2 bases respectively, with 9 bases between them. The CDR3 length is 13 residues. CDR3 sequence: CASSRLANTEAFF. In DNA, the CDR3 is TGTGCCAGCAGCAGGCTGGCTAACACTGAAGCTTTCTTT.

Only a few counts were recorded for this clone. V and J are TRBV30 and TRBJ2-1; 9 bases align to TRBD2. The junction had 4 bases not matched to a gene; V was cut back by 4 bases and J by 12 bases. The CDR3 runs to 11 residues. CDR1 GTSNPN and CDR2 SVGIG come from the germline V gene (reference sequence). In DNA form, the CDR3 reads TGTGCCTGGATCACTAGCGGGTTGCAGTTCTTC. Amino acid sequence: CAWITSGLQFF.